This T cell receptor beta chain was sequenced for a study of beta chain features in type 1 diabetes. What was sequenced were expressed TCRB transcripts, since all of the isolated RNA had been reverse transcribed. Profiling relied on immunoSEQ multiplex PCR, and the TCRdb table lists in-frame clones only, not all of them. The sample has some 270,000 clones, 13% to 15% seen once. This clone has a handful of counts. What it binds is not known. Looked up from germline, CDR1 is SGHDT and CDR2 is YYEEEE. The CDR3 is made up of 11 amino acids. Trimming pared 2 bases from V and 10 bases from J, leaving 10 bases between. Whole-study findings and limits: Among all four CD4+ subsets, Type 1 diabetes patients had TCRB CDR3s that were moderately but significantly shorter.

The TCR comes from a woman in her 40s in good health. The V gene is TRBV5-6, the J gene TRBJ2-7; tentative D call: TRBD1 (5 bases). The material sequenced was naive CD4+ T cells from blood. The CDR3 nucleotides read TGTGCCAGCAGCTTAACGACAGAACAGTACTTC. Translating it yields CASSLTTEQYF. Complete variable domain (other parts from reference TRBV5-6 and TRBJ2-7): DAGVTQSPTHLIKTRGQQVTLRCSPKSGHDTVSWYQQALGQGPQFIFQYYEEEERQRGNFPDRFSGHQFPNYSSELNVNALLLGDSALYLCASSLTTEQYFGPGTRLTVT.